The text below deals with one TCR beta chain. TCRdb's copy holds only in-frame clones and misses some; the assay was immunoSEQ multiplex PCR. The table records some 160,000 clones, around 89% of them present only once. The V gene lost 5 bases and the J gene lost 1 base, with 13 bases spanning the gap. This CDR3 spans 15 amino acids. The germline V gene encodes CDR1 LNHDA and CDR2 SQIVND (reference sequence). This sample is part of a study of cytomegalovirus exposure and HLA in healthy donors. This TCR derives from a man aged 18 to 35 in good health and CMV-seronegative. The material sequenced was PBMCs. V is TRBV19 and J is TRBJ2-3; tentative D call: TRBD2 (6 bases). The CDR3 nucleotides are TGTGCCAGTAGTTCGTTCGGCGGGGGCACAGATACGCAGTATTTT. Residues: CASSSFGGGTDTQYF.